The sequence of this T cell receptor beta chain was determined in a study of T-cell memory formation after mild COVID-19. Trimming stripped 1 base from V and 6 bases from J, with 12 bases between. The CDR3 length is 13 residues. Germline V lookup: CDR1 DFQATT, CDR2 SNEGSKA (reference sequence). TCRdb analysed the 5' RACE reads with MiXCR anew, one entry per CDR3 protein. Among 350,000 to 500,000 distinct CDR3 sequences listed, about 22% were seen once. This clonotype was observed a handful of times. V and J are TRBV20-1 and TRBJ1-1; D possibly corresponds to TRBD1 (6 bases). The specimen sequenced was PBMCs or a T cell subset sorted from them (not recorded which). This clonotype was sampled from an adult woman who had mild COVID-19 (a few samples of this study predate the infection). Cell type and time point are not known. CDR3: CSARVGALPEAFF. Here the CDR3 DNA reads TGCAGTGCTAGAGTGGGGGCGCTACCTGAAGCTTTCTTT.